This T cell receptor (beta chain) stems from a study of OX40 agonist ivuxolimab in advanced cancers. About the study: Therapy given before enrollment (anti-PD-1, anti-PD-L1 or anti-CTLA-4) was allowed, and under 45% had some.

V gave up 4 bases and J gave up 8 bases, with 11 bases separating them. This CDR3 region has 13 residues. Germline CDR1 and CDR2: SNHLY and FYNNEI. Libraries were prepared by immunoSEQ multiplex PCR; TCRdb keeps only in-frame clonotypes and omits some of them. This table holds approximately 49,000 clones, under 90% found once. The chain joins TRBV2 to TRBJ1-4; no reliable D call. The TCR comes from an adult with an advanced solid tumor such as melanoma, head and neck, liver or kidney cancer. Sample: CD4+ or CD8+ T cells sorted from blood, taken in a trial of the OX40 agonist ivuxolimab. The CDR3 here is CASSVDLREKLFF. The CDR3 region has the DNA TGTGCCAGCAGTGTGGACCTAAGGGAAAAACTGTTTTTT.